This T cell receptor beta chain came from a study of blood T cell repertoires in COVID-19. Across the whole study: Sources were T cells, B-cell-depleted T cells, or PBMCs; the material itself was cDNA or gDNA.

Participant ages covered about 18 to 89 years across about two dozen US areas. Assignments of participants to cohorts depended upon their own reported clinical history. Deletions cut 6 bases from V and 3 bases from J, with 17 bases between. From germline, CDR1 is ENHRY and CDR2 SYGVKD. The CDR3 sequence is 15 residues long. Original data processing: Nucleated cell counts were estimated from reference gene primer amplification. The table came from immunoSEQ multiplex PCR; TCRdb's copy has only in-frame clones and leaves some out. The V and J calls and the clone size are those of that table, but D and trimming were determined from the DNA. The sample records about 400,000 clones, 89% being singletons.

The chain joins TRBV10-3 to TRBJ1-2, with TRBD1 as a possible D gene (5 bases). The TCR sequence derives from a woman under 40 who had recovered from COVID-19. The sequenced sample was PBMCs or T cells enriched from blood (not recorded which). CDR3 DNA sequence: TGTGCCATCAGATGGGCGGGATCCAGGGACTATGGCTACACCTTC. It translates to CAIRWAGSRDYGYTF.